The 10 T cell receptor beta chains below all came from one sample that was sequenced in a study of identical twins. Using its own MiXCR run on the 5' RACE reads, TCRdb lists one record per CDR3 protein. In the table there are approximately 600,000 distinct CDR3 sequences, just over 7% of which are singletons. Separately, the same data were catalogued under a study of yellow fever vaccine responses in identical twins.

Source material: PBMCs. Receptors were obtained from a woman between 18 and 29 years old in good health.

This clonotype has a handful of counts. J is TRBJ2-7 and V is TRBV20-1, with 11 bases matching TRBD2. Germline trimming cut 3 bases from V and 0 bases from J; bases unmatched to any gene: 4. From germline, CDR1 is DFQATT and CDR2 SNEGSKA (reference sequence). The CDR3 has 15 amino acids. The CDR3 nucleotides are TGCAGTGCTAGCCCCACTAGCGGGAGCTCCTACGAGCAGTACTTC. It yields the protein CSASPTSGSSYEQYF.

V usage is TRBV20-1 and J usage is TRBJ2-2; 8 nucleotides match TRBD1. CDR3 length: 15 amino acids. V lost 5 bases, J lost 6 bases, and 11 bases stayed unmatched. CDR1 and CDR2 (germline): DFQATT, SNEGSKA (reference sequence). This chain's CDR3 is CSAAQGADRSGELFF. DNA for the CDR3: TGCAGTGCTGCTCAGGGGGCTGATCGTTCCGGGGAGCTGTTTTTT.

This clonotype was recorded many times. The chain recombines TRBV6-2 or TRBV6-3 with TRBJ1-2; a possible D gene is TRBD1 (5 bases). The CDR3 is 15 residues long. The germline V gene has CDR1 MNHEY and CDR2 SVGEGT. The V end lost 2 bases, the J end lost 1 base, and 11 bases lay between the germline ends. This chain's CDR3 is CASSYGGGDNYGYTF. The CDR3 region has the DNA TGTGCCAGCAGTTACGGAGGAGGGGATAACTATGGCTACACCTTC.

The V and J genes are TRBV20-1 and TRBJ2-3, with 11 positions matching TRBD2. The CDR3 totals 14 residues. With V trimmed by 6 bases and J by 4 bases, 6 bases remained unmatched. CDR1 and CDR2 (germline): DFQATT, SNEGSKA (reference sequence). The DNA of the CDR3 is TGCAGTGCCTCACTAGCGGGAGTGCCAGATACGCAGTATTTT. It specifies CSASLAGVPDTQYF.

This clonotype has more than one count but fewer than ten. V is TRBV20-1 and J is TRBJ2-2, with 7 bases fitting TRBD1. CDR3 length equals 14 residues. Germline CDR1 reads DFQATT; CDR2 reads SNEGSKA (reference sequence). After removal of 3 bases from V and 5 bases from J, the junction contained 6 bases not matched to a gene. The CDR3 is CSASEQGRTGELFF. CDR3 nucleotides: TGCAGTGCTAGTGAACAGGGGCGTACCGGGGAGCTGTTTTTT.

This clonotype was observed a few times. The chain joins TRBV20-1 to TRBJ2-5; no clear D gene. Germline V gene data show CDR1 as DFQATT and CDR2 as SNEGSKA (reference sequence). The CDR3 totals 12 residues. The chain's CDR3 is CSPHGVQETQYF. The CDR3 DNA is TGCAGCCCCCATGGGGTCCAAGAGACCCAGTACTTC.

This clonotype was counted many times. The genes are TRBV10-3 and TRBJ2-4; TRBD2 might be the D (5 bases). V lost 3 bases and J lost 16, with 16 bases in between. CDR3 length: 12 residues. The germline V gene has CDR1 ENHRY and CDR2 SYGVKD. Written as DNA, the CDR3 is TGTGCCATCAGTGAAAACGGGGAAGTCCACTACTTC. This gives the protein CAISENGEVHYF.

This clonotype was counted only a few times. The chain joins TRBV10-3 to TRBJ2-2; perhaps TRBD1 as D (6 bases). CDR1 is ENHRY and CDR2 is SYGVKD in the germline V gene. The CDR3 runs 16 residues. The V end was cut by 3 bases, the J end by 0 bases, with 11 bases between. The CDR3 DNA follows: TGTGCCATCAGTGAATCCGGGACAACGAACACCGGGGAGCTGTTTTTT. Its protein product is CAISESGTTNTGELFF.

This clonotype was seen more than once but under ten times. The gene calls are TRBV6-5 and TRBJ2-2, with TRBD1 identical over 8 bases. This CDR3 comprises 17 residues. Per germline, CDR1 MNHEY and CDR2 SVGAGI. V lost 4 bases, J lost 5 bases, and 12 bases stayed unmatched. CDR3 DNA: TGTGCCAGCAGTTCCCCACCGGACAGGGTCTATACCGGGGAGCTGTTTTTT. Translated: CASSSPPDRVYTGELFF.

The chain's CDR3 is CAISGGSQAYNEQFF. Here the CDR3 DNA reads TGTGCCATATCAGGCGGGTCTCAGGCTTACAATGAGCAGTTCTTC. The genes are TRBV10-3 and TRBJ2-1; a weak D match, TRBD2 (5 bases). In germline, CDR1 is ENHRY, CDR2 SYGVKD. Trimming pared 9 bases from V and 4 bases from J, leaving 19 bases between. This CDR3 comprises 15 residues.